The T cell receptor (beta chain) under discussion was sequenced for a study of brain T cells in children with intractable seizures. Study results and limitations: Viral specificity was inferred only from CDR3 similarity; HCMV serostatus was unknown.

Time point given: blood from clinic visit 5 months post-surgery; TSC patient then seizure free. Profiling relied on immunoSEQ multiplex PCR, and the TCRdb table lists in-frame clones only, not all of them. Of 340,000 or so clones listed, 85% to 95% are singletons. Comments on this clone: Its specificity is unknown.

Germline V lookup: CDR1 SGHDN, CDR2 FVKESK. The germline V and J ends were trimmed by 3 bases and 2 bases, with 11 bases remaining between them. The CDR3 totals 15 residues. This chain connects TRBV14 to TRBJ2-1, with D possibly TRBD2 on 6 matching bases. The material sequenced was peripheral blood, taken more than 4 months after surgery. The receptor's source is a boy younger than two with tuberous sclerosis and intractable seizures. CDR3 amino acids: CASSQLGGTYNEQFF. CDR3 nucleotide sequence: TGTGCCAGCAGCCAGCTCGGCGGGACCTACAATGAGCAGTTCTTC.